Following are 14 T cell receptor beta chains from one sample sequenced in a study of blood T cell repertoires in COVID-19. The repertoire was sequenced with immunoSEQ multiplex PCR; TCRdb's copy has only in-frame clones and lacks some. Among hundreds of thousands of clones listed, 85% to 90% were seen once. Specimen: peripheral blood. Receptors were obtained from a woman aged 25-40 years with COVID-19, enrolled during active disease.

This clone was seen just once. The chain employs TRBV7-9 and TRBJ2-1, with TRBD1 identical over 8 bases. The length of the CDR3 is 12 residues. V lost 7 bases and J lost 7; bases outside the gene matches: 3. The germline V gene encodes CDR1 SEHNR and CDR2 FQNEAQ (reference sequence). CDR3 DNA sequence: TGTGCCAGCACCCGGACAGGGAATGAGCAGTTCTTC. This sequence encodes CASTRTGNEQFF. Full variable domain (missing parts from reference TRBV7-9 and TRBJ2-1): DTGVSQNPRHKITKRGQNVTFRCDPISEHNRLYWYRQTLGQGPEFLTYFQNEAQLEKSRLLSDRFSAERPKGSFSTLEIQRTEQGDSAMYLCASTRTGNEQFFGPGTRLTVL.

This chain uses TRBV11-3 with TRBJ2-7; 9 nucleotides align to TRBD2. The CDR3 has 16 amino acids. The germline V gene has CDR1 SGHNT and CDR2 YENEEA. The V and J ends lost 6 bases and 4 bases, in that order; junction bases with no gene match: 13. The DNA of the CDR3 is TGTGCCAGCAGGCCGCTTGGACTAGCGAGAGGTTACGAGCAGTACTTC. It encodes CASRPLGLARGYEQYF.

This clone was seen only once. The V call is TRBV19, the J call TRBJ2-1; TRBD2 might be the D (7 bases). CDR3 length equals 17 residues. V dropped 6 bases and J dropped 9 bases, with 27 bases sitting between them. Germline V gene data show CDR1 as LNHDA and CDR2 as SQIVND (reference sequence). The CDR3 region is CASRLSTGGRGWREQFF. In DNA form, the CDR3 reads TGTGCCAGTAGGCTAAGCACCGGGGGGCGCGGGTGGCGTGAGCAGTTCTTC.

In DNA form, the CDR3 reads TGCGCCAGCAGTGACGACAGCCTCTATGGCTACACCTTC. It is translated as CASSDDSLYGYTF. The genes are TRBV10-2 and TRBJ1-2, with a tentative D call TRBD1 (5 bases). The germline V gene encodes CDR1 WSHSY and CDR2 SAAADI. The CDR3 loop spans 13 amino acids. Trimming pared 3 bases from V and 4 bases from J, leaving 9 bases between.

This clone was observed once. The chain joins TRBV15 to TRBJ2-7; tentative D call: TRBD2 (6 bases). Germline CDR1 LNHNV, CDR2 YYDKDF (reference sequence). V lost 0 bases to trimming and J lost 0 bases, with 15 bases between them. The CDR3 consists of 17 residues. The CDR3 region has the DNA TGTGCCACCAGCAGAGACTTCTCTAGCGTAAACTCCTACGAGCAGTACTTC. Translation gives CATSRDFSSVNSYEQYF.

The chain is built from TRBV30 and TRBJ2-7; D may be TRBD2 (7 bases). CDR1 and CDR2 (germline): GTSNPN, SVGIG (reference sequence). Trimming took 0 bases from V and 7 from J, leaving 19 bases between them. This CDR3 has 15 amino acids. The CDR3 nucleotides are TGTGCCTGGAGTGTAAACGGGGCGGGGGCGAGGGAGCAGTACTTC. This encodes CAWSVNGAGAREQYF.

In DNA form, the CDR3 reads TGTGCCAGCAGCTTAGGATATCGGGGCTACACCTTC. Amino acids: CASSLGYRGYTF. The rearrangement joins TRBV7-2 to TRBJ1-2; D is undetermined. The ends were cut back, 1 base at V and 8 bases at J, with 8 bases in the middle. Looked up from germline, CDR1 is SGHTA and CDR2 is FQGNSA. The CDR3 totals 12 residues.

The chain joins TRBV9 to TRBJ2-7; D unresolved. Germline CDR1 reads SGDLS; CDR2 reads YYNGEE. This CDR3 has 15 residues. With 0 bases removed from V and 1 base from J, the gap between germline ends came to 11 bases. The CDR3 is CASSVGMGLSYEQYF. The DNA for the CDR3 is TGTGCCAGCAGCGTAGGAATGGGCTTATCCTACGAGCAGTACTTC.

The chain carries TRBV7-6 and TRBJ2-2, with 7 bases matching TRBD1. The CDR3 consists of 15 residues. V lost 0 bases, J lost 6 bases, and 4 bases stayed unmatched. In germline, CDR1 is SGHVS, CDR2 FNYEAQ. The CDR3, as DNA: TGTGCCAGCAGCTTAGCAGGGGGCAGATCCGGGGAGCTGTTTTTT. It codes for CASSLAGGRSGELFF.

This clone was recorded a few times. V gene TRBV6-1 combines with J gene TRBJ1-5; D is ambiguous. V lost 2 bases, J lost 7 bases, and 6 bases lay in between. Germline CDR1 and CDR2: MNHNS and SASEGT. The CDR3 loop spans 12 amino acids. DNA for the CDR3: TGTGCCAGCAGTGAAATTGGCCAGCCCCAGCATTTT. Protein product: CASSEIGQPQHF.

The chain employs TRBV5-4 and TRBJ2-1, with 8 positions matching TRBD2. The length of the CDR3 is 15 residues. In germline, CDR1 is SGHNT, CDR2 YYREEE (reference sequence). The J segment lost 3 bases and the V segment lost 2 bases, leaving 4 bases of the junction unmatched. Written as DNA, the CDR3 is TGTGCCAGCAGCTTAGCGGGAGCCGTCTACAATGAGCAGTTCTTC. This sequence encodes CASSLAGAVYNEQFF.

This chain connects TRBV5-1 to TRBJ1-5; 10 bases are a match to TRBD1. V shed 5 bases, J shed 0 bases, and the junction held 5 bases outside the gene matches. The CDR3 has 16 amino acids. CDR1 is SGHRS, CDR2 YFSETQ, per germline. CDR3 loop: CASREGTGVSNQPQHF. The CDR3, as DNA: TGCGCCAGCAGAGAAGGGACAGGGGTTAGCAATCAGCCCCAGCATTTT.

The rearrangement uses TRBV19 and TRBJ2-5; 8 bases align to TRBD1. Unmatched junction bases numbered 7, after V lost 6 bases and J lost 1 base. CDR3 size: 15 residues. The germline V gene encodes CDR1 LNHDA and CDR2 SQIVND (reference sequence). The CDR3 spells CASRPRTGSQETQYF. In DNA, the CDR3 is TGTGCCAGTAGACCCAGGACAGGGTCCCAAGAGACCCAGTACTTC.

The chain has TRBV19 and TRBJ2-1, with D possibly TRBD2 on 6 matching bases. V was trimmed by 5 bases and J by 0 bases, leaving 14 bases between them. The CDR3 is 16 residues long. Germline V gene data show CDR1 as LNHDA and CDR2 as SQIVND (reference sequence). The CDR3 sequence is CASSPGRGSSYNEQFF. In DNA form, the CDR3 reads TGTGCCAGTAGTCCCGGGAGAGGGAGCTCCTACAATGAGCAGTTCTTC.